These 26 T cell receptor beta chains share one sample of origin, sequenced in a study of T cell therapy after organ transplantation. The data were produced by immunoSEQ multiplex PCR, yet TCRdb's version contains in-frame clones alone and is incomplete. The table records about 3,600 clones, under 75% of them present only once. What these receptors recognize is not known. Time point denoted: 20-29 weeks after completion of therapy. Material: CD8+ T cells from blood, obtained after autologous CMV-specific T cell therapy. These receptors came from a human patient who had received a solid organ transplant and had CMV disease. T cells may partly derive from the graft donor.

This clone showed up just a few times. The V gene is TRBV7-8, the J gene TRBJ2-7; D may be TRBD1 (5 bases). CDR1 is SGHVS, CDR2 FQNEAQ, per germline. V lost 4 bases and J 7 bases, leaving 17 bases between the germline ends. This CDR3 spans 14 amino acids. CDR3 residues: CASSSTDRPWEQYV. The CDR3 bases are TGTGCCAGCAGCTCCACCGACAGACCCTGGGAGCAGTACGTC.

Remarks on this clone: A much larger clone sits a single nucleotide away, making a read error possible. The CDR3 DNA is TGTGCCACCAGCGTAGTTCCCGCGGGAGAGGGGGGGGGCACCGGGGAGCTGTTTTTT. Amino acid sequence: CATSVVPAGEGGGTGELFF. The rearrangement joins TRBV9 to TRBJ2-2, with D possibly matching TRBD2 (7 bases). The CDR3 totals 19 residues. In germline, CDR1 is SGDLS, CDR2 YYNGEE.

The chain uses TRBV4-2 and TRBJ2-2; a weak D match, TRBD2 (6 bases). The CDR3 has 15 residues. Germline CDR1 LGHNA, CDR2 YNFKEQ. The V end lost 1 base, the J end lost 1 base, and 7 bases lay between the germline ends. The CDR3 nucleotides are TGTGCCAGCAGCCAAGCGGGAGAGAACACCGGGGAGCTGTTTTTT. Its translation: CASSQAGENTGELFF.

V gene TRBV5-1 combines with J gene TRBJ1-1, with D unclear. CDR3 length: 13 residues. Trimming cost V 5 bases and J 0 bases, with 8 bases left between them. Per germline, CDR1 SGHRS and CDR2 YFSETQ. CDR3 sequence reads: CASSHSMNTEAFF. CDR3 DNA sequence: TGCGCCAGCAGTCACAGTATGAACACTGAAGCTTTCTTT.

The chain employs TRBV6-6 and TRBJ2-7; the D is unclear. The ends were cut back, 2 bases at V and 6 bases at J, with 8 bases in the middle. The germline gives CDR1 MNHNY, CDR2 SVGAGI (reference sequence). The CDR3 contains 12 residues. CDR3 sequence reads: CASSYGGTEQYF. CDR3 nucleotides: TGTGCCAGCAGTTACGGCGGAACCGAGCAGTACTTC.

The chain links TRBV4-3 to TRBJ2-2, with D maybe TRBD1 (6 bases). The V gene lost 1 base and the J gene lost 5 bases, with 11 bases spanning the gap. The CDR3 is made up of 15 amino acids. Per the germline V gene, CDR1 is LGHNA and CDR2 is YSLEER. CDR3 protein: CASSQGSGVTGELFF. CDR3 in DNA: TGCGCCAGCAGCCAAGGGTCAGGGGTTACCGGGGAGCTGTTTTTT.

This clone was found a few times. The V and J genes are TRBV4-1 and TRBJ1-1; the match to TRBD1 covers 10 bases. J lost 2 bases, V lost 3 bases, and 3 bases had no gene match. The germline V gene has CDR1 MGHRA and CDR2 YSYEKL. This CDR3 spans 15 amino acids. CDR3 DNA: TGCGCCAGCAGCCACTCGACAGGGGGCAACACTGAAGCTTTCTTT. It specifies CASSHSTGGNTEAFF.

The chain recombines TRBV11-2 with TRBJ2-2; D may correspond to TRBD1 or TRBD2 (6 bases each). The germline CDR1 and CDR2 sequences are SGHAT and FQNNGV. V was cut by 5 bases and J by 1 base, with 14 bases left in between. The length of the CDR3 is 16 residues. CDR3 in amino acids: CASSPSGARNTGELFF. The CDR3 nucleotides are TGTGCCAGCAGCCCCTCGGGGGCGCGGAACACCGGGGAGCTGTTTTTT.

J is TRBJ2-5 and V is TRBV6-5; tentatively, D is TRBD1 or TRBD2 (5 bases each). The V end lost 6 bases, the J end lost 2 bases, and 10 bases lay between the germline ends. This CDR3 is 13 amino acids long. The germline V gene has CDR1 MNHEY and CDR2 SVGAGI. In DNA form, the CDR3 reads TGTGCCAGCAGGTTGGGACCTCAAGAGACCCAGTACTTC. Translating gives CASRLGPQETQYF.

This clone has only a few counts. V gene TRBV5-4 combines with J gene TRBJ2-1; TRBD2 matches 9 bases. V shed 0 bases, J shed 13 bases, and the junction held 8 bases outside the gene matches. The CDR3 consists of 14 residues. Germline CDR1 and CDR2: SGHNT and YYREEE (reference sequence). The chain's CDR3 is CASSLAVAGDSQFF. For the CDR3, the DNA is TGTGCCAGCAGCTTGGCGGTAGCGGGAGACTCACAGTTCTTC.

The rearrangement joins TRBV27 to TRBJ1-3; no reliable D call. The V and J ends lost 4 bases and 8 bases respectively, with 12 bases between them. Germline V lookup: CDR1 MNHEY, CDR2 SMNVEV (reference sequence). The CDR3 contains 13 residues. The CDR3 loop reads CASSSNSQHTIYF. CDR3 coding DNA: TGTGCCAGCAGTTCCAATTCCCAGCACACCATATATTTT.

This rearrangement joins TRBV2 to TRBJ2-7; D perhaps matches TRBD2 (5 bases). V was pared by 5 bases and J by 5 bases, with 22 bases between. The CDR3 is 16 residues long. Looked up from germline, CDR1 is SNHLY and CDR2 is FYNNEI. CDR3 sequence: CASSLSASPERDEQYF. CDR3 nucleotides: TGTGCCAGCAGTTTAAGTGCGAGTCCGGAGAGGGACGAGCAGTACTTC.

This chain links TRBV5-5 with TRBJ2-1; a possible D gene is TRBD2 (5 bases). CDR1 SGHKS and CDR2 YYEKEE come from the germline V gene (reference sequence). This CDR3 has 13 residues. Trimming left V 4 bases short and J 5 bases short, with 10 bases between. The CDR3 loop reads CASSLDYNNEQFF. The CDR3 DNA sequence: TGTGCCAGCAGCCTCGACTACAACAATGAGCAGTTCTTC.

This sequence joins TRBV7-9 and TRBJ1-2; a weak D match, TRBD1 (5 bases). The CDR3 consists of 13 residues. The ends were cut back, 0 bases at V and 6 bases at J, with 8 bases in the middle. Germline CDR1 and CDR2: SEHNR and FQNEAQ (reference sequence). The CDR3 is CASSLAGTHGYTF. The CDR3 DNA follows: TGTGCCAGCAGCTTAGCAGGGACTCATGGCTACACCTTC.

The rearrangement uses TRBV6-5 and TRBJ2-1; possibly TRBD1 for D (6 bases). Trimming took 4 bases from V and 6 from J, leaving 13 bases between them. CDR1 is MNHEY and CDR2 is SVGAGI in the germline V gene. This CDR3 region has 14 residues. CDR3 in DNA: TGTGCCAGCAGTTTAACAGGGTATTCCAATGAGCAGTTCTTC. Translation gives CASSLTGYSNEQFF.

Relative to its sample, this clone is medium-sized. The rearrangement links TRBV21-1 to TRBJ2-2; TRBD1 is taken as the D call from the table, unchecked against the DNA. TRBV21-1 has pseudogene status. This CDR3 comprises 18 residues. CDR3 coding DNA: TGTGCCAGCAGCAAAGGAAAAACAGAATGGCCGAACACCGGGGAGCTGTTTTTT. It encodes CASSKGKTEWPNTGELFF.

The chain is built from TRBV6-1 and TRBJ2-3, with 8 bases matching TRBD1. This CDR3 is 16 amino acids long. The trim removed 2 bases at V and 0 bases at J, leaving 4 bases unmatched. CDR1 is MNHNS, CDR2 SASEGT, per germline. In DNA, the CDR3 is TGTGCCAGCAGTGAACCGACAGGGGAGAGCACAGATACGCAGTATTTT. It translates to CASSEPTGESTDTQYF.

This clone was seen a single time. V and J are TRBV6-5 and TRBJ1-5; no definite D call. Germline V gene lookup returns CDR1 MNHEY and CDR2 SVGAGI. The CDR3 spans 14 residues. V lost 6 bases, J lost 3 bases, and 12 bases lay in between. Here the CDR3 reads CASSPVWTNQPQHF. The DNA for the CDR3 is TGTGCCAGCAGCCCGGTGTGGACCAATCAGCCCCAGCATTTT.

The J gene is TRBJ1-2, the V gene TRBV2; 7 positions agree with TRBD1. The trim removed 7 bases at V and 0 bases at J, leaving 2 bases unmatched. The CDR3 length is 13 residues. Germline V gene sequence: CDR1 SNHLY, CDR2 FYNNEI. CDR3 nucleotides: TGTGCCAGCATCGGGACAGCTAACTATGGCTACACCTTC. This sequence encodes CASIGTANYGYTF.

The CDR3 spells CASSLEGSKGETQYF. The CDR3 nucleotides read TGCGCCAGCAGCCTAGAGGGGTCCAAGGGGGAGACCCAGTACTTC. The V gene is TRBV4-3, the J gene TRBJ2-5, with D perhaps being TRBD1 or TRBD2 (5 bases each). The V end was cut by 4 bases, the J end by 5 bases, with 17 bases between. Germline V lookup: CDR1 LGHNA, CDR2 YSLEER. This CDR3 is built from 15 residues.

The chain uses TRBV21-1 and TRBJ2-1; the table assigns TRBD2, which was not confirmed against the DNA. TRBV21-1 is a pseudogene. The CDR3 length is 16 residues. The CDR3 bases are TGTGCCAGCACCGTCCGGGAGAGCGGGGGTTCTTATGAGCAGTTCTTC. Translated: CASTVRESGGSYEQFF.

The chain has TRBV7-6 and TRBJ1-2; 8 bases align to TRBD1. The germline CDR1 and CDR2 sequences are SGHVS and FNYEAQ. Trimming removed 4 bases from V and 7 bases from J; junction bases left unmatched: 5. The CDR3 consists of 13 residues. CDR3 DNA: TGTGCCAGCAGCTGGACAGGGAGGGGTGGCTACACCTTC. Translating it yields CASSWTGRGGYTF. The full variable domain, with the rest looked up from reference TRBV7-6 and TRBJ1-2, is GAGVSQSPRYKVTKRGQDVALRCDPISGHVSLYWYRQALGQGPEFLTYFNYEAQQDKSGLPNDRFSAERPEGSISTLTIQRTEQRDSAMYRCASSWTGRGGYTFGSGTRLTVV.

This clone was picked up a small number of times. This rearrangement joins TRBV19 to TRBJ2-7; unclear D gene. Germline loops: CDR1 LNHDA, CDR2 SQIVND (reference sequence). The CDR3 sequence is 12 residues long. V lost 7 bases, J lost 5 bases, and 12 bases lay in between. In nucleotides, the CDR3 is TGTGCCAGTACCCTTGACGGTCACGAGCAGTACTTC. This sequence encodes CASTLDGHEQYF.

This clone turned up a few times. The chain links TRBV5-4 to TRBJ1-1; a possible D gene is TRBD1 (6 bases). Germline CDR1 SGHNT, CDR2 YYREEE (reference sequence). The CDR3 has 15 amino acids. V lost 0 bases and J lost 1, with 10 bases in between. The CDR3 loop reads CASSLVDSPNTEAFF. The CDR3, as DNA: TGTGCCAGCAGCTTGGTGGACAGTCCGAACACTGAAGCTTTCTTT.

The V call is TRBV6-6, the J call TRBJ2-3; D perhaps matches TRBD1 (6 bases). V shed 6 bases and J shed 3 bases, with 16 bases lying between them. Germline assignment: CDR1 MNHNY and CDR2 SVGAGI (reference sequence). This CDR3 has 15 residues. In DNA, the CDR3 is TGTGCCAGCAGCCCCGTGACAGGAATTACAGATACGCAGTATTTT. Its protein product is CASSPVTGITDTQYF.

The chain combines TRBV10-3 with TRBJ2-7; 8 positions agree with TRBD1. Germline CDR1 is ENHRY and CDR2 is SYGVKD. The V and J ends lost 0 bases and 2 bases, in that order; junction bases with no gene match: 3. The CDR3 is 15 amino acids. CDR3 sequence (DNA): TGTGCCATCAGTGAGTCTTCGGACAGGGCCTACGAGCAGTACGTC. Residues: CAISESSDRAYEQYV.